The present TCR beta chain was sequenced within a study of siplizumab effects on memory and regulatory T cells (dated by TCRdb to the late 2010s). Some background on the complete study: The study looked at the effect of siplizumab, an anti-CD2 antibody, on alloreactive T-cell subsets in allogeneic mixed lymphocyte reactions made from human PBMCs. What the work shows at the level of the full study, not this receptor alone: Unstimulated naive T cells appeared more diverse than memory T cells, and naive cells seemed to contribute substantially to the alloresponse. About 75-95% of proliferating CD4+ or CD8+ clones could not be given a naive or memory phenotype. Whether proliferating Tregs from siplizumab cultures were suppressive was not functionally confirmed. Of the alloreactive CD4+ clones that could be mapped, the Treg-derived share averaged about 67% with siplizumab compared with about 27% in control reactions. Siplizumab significantly lowered the cumulative frequency of alloreactive sequences that could be traced to unstimulated CD4+ memory T cells. Sequences below about 10^-5 frequency were poorly captured, so only a minor fraction of alloreactive clones could be mapped to unstimulated subsets.

Sorted unstimulated T cells and proliferating T cells recovered from mixed lymphocyte reactions underwent TCRbeta CDR3 sequencing. Fresh whole blood from 9 to 10 HLA-typed healthy donors served as the source for isolating PBMCs. Unstimulated CD4+ regulatory T cells were FACS-sorted to map the origin of alloreactive clones. This clone was observed a single time. Its target antigen remains unknown. No base-level quality is on record; no much larger clone is a single base apart. Receptor libraries were prepared by the immunoSEQ multiplex PCR assay. Approximately 100,000 TCR templates per sample were assayed on the deep sequencing platform. Genomic DNA extracted from sorted T cells was used for TCRbeta CDR3 sequencing. In the authors' own workflow: Clonal analysis of TCRbeta CDR3 data was done in the R programming language. Comparing unstimulated samples against CFSE-low samples taken after the reaction was how alloreactive CD4+ and CD8+ clones were defined. Alloreactive CD4+ clones were assigned to regulatory or non-regulatory origin by matching sequences to sorted unstimulated Treg and non-Treg repertoires. TCRdb limited this immuneACCESS table to in-frame rearrangements with V and J called. A share of clones is missing; checked studies link under half to unresolved V genes, and the rest is unexplained. V and J calls and clone size follow that table, whereas D and trimming were derived from the DNA. The sample table contains about 87,000 clones; only one count was recorded for approximately 86% of them. The leading ten clones occupy 1.5% of the sample.

As encoded in the germline V gene, CDR1 is SGHTA while CDR2 is FQGNSA. The CDR3 measures 13 amino acids from cysteine to phenylalanine. CDR3 DNA only is kept here, 39 bases in frame from base 1. Relative to germline, V is 0 bases shorter and J is 12 bases shorter, with 14 bases between their ends. This chain joins TRBV7-2 to TRBJ1-2; no D segment can be confidently identified. The sequencing sample was made of Tregs sorted from blood. The clonotype comes from a human donor in good health. DNA sequence: TGTGCCAGCAGCTTAGCCTTCGGAACTGCCGACACCTTC. The resulting protein is CASSLAFGTADTF.